This is a list of T cell receptor beta chains from one sample in a study of CD8 T cells in ankylosing spondylitis. TCRdb re-analysed the 5' RACE reads in MiXCR, keeping a single row per CDR3 protein. The sample records around 250,000 distinct CDR3 sequences, approximately 30% being singletons. Sequenced: blood, either unsorted or a sorted T cell fraction (not recorded which). The receptors here all came from a male donor with ankylosing spondylitis or in good health (not recorded which). The CDR3 runs from the conserved cysteine through the conserved F or W. D genes are given only for firm matches. Where a row states a size, it is once, few, many or the class of an expanded clone; other rows omit it.

J: TRBJ2-1
V: TRBV15
size: .
length: 17
D: TRBD1
CDR3: CATSRDPMGTGWNEQFF
DNA: TGTGCCACCAGCAGAGATCCCATGGGGACAGGGTGGAATGAGCAGTTCTTC

J: TRBJ2-3
V: TRBV7-7
size: .
length: 16
D: .
CDR3: CASSLVRRKTTDTQYF
DNA: TGTGCTAGCAGCTTAGTAAGGAGGAAGACCACAGATACGCAGTATTTT

J: TRBJ1-6
V: TRBV25-1
size: .
length: 13
D: .
CDR3: CASSGTNNSPLHF
DNA: TGTGCCAGCAGCGGGACTAATAATTCACCCCTCCACTTT

J: TRBJ2-7
V: TRBV3-1
size: .
length: 14
D: .
CDR3: CASSRGHTSYEQYF
DNA: TGTGCCAGCAGCCGAGGACACACCTCCTACGAGCAGTACTTC

J: TRBJ1-2
V: TRBV5-1
size: .
length: 14
D: TRBD1
CDR3: CASSGRTGNYGYTF
DNA: TGCGCCAGCAGCGGGAGGACAGGGAACTATGGCTACACCTTC

J: TRBJ2-1
V: TRBV2
size: .
length: 14
D: .
CDR3: CASSEAASEEEQFF
DNA: TGTGCCAGCAGTGAAGCGGCTAGCGAGGAGGAGCAGTTCTTC

J: TRBJ2-3
V: TRBV12-3/TRBV12-4
size: .
length: 11
D: .
CDR3: CASSLGGVHYF
DNA: TGTGCCAGCAGTTTGGGCGGGGTCCATTATTTT

J: TRBJ2-1
V: TRBV5-5
size: few
length: 15
D: TRBD1
CDR3: CASSSDRGSYNEQFF
DNA: TGTGCCAGCAGTTCCGACAGGGGCTCCTACAATGAGCAGTTCTTC

J: TRBJ2-1
V: TRBV7-2
size: .
length: 15
D: .
CDR3: CASSLAPRGLVEQFF
DNA: TGTGCCAGCAGCTTAGCCCCCCGGGGGCTGGTTGAGCAGTTCTTC

J: TRBJ2-7
V: TRBV27
size: .
length: 14
D: TRBD2
CDR3: CASKDRLAGSEQYF
DNA: TGTGCCAGCAAAGACAGGCTAGCGGGGTCTGAGCAGTACTTC

J: TRBJ2-7
V: TRBV15
size: .
length: 16
D: .
CDR3: CATSRDWGLDSYEQYF
DNA: TGTGCCACCAGCAGAGATTGGGGTCTGGACTCCTACGAGCAGTACTTC

J: TRBJ2-1
V: TRBV29-1
size: few
length: 11
D: .
CDR3: CMGLSYNEQFF
DNA: TGCATGGGGTTGTCCTACAATGAGCAGTTCTTC

J: TRBJ2-1
V: TRBV9
size: .
length: 15
D: TRBD2
CDR3: CASSVGSGGANEQFF
DNA: TGTGCCAGCAGCGTGGGTAGCGGGGGGGCAAATGAGCAGTTCTTC

J: TRBJ2-5
V: TRBV5-1
size: .
length: 17
D: .
CDR3: CASSLGALGYRQETQYF
DNA: TGCGCCAGCAGCTTGGGGGCATTGGGTTATCGGCAAGAGACCCAGTACTTC

J: TRBJ2-7
V: TRBV6-5
size: few
length: 11
D: .
CDR3: CASMRSYEQYF
DNA: TGTGCCAGCATGCGGAGCTACGAGCAGTACTTC

J: TRBJ2-1
V: TRBV11-2
size: .
length: 15
D: .
CDR3: CASSSDGANYNEQFF
DNA: TGTGCCAGCAGCTCAGATGGAGCCAATTACAATGAGCAGTTCTTC

J: TRBJ2-5
V: TRBV11-1
size: .
length: 14
D: .
CDR3: CASSSELRGETQYF
DNA: TGTGCCAGCAGCTCAGAACTTAGAGGGGAGACCCAGTACTTC

J: TRBJ2-2
V: TRBV20-1
size: many
length: 15
D: .
CDR3: CSARPGLRVTGELFF
DNA: TGCAGTGCTAGACCGGGGTTACGAGTCACCGGGGAGCTGTTTTTT

J: TRBJ2-1
V: TRBV29-1
size: few
length: 14
D: TRBD2
CDR3: CSVDGGGGYNEQFF
DNA: TGCAGCGTTGACGGTGGGGGGGGCTACAATGAGCAGTTCTTC

J: TRBJ2-3
V: TRBV20-1
size: few
length: 15
D: TRBD1
CDR3: CSARGQTTDTDTQYF
DNA: TGCAGTGCTAGGGGACAGACGACTGACACAGATACGCAGTATTTT

J: TRBJ1-3
V: TRBV10-2
size: .
length: 13
D: .
CDR3: CASTRSEGNTIYF
DNA: TGCGCCAGCACTAGATCGGAAGGAAACACCATATATTTT

J: TRBJ2-7
V: TRBV29-1
size: .
length: 12
D: .
CDR3: CSVEEGAYEQYF
DNA: TGCAGCGTTGAAGAAGGCGCCTACGAGCAGTACTTC

J: TRBJ2-7
V: TRBV28
size: .
length: 16
D: .
CDR3: CASSLSQGSHTDEQYF
DNA: TGTGCCAGCAGTTTATCCCAGGGTAGCCACACCGACGAGCAGTACTTC

J: TRBJ2-5
V: TRBV10-3
size: few
length: 14
D: .
CDR3: CAISDEGGKETQYF
DNA: TGTGCCATCAGTGACGAGGGGGGGAAGGAGACCCAGTACTTC